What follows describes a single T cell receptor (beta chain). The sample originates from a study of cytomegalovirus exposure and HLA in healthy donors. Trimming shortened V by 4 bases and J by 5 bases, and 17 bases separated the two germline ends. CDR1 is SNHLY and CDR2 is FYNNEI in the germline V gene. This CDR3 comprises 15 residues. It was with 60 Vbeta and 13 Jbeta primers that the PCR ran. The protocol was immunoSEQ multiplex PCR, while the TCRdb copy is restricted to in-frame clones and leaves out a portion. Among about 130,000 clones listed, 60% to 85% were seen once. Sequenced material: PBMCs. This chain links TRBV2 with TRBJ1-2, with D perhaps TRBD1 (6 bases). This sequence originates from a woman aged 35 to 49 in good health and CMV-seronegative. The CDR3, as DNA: TGTGCCAGCAGTGGGGGACAAGGGGTTGGGTATGGCTACACCTTC. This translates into CASSGGQGVGYGYTF.